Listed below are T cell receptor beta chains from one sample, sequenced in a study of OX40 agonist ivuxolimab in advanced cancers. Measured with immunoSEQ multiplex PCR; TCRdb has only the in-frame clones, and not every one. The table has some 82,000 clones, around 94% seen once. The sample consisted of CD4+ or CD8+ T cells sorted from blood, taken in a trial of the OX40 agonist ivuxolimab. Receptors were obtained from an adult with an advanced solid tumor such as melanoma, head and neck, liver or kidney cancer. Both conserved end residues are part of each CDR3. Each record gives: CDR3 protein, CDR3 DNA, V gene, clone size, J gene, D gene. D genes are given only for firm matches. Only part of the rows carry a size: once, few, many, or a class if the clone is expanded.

CDR3aa: CASSPDRGRDPNEKLFF
CDR3nt: TGTGCCAGCAGCCCCGACAGGGGGCGCGACCCTAATGAAAAACTGTTTTTT
v_gene: TRBV5-6
abundance: -
j_gene: TRBJ1-4
d_gene: TRBD1

CDR3aa: CASSDTSGGEPDKNIQYF
CDR3nt: TGTGCCAGCAGTGATACTAGCGGGGGCGAGCCCGACAAAAACATTCAGTACTTC
v_gene: TRBV2
abundance: -
j_gene: TRBJ2-4
d_gene: TRBD2

CDR3aa: CASSYRALGSYEQYF
CDR3nt: TGTGCCAGCAGTTACCGGGCCCTGGGCTCCTACGAGCAGTACTTC
v_gene: TRBV6-5
abundance: -
j_gene: TRBJ2-7
d_gene: -

CDR3aa: CASSLTRLADYEQYF
CDR3nt: TGCGCCAGCAGCTTGACTCGACTAGCAGACTACGAGCAGTACTTC
v_gene: TRBV5-1
abundance: -
j_gene: TRBJ2-7
d_gene: TRBD2

CDR3aa: CASRGSGLGTGELFF
CDR3nt: TGTGCCAGCAGGGGCAGCGGGCTGGGGACCGGGGAGCTGTTTTTT
v_gene: TRBV11-2
abundance: -
j_gene: TRBJ2-2
d_gene: -

CDR3aa: CASIKPGQPAYEQYF
CDR3nt: TGTGCCAGCATCAAACCGGGACAGCCTGCCTACGAGCAGTACTTC
v_gene: TRBV11-2
abundance: -
j_gene: TRBJ2-7
d_gene: TRBD1

CDR3aa: CASSLVNQPQHF
CDR3nt: TGTGCCAGCAGCTTAGTCAATCAGCCCCAGCATTTT
v_gene: TRBV7-9
abundance: -
j_gene: TRBJ1-5
d_gene: -

CDR3aa: CASSLRDSNYGYTF
CDR3nt: TGTGCCAGCAGCCTCCGGGACAGCAACTATGGCTACACCTTC
v_gene: TRBV4-2
abundance: -
j_gene: TRBJ1-2
d_gene: TRBD1

CDR3aa: CASSLGLLSGELFF
CDR3nt: TGTGCCAGCAGCCTGGGACTTCTCAGCGGGGAGCTGTTTTTT
v_gene: TRBV4-2
abundance: -
j_gene: TRBJ2-2
d_gene: -

CDR3aa: CASSQARVGQGSYGYTF
CDR3nt: TGCGCCAGCAGCCAAGCCCGGGTAGGACAGGGCAGCTATGGCTACACCTTC
v_gene: TRBV4-1
abundance: -
j_gene: TRBJ1-2
d_gene: TRBD1

CDR3aa: CASSLGAFGYEQYF
CDR3nt: TGCGCCAGCAGCTTGGGGGCCTTTGGCTACGAGCAGTACTTC
v_gene: TRBV5-1
abundance: -
j_gene: TRBJ2-7
d_gene: -

CDR3aa: CASSQALVWGGEQFF
CDR3nt: TGCGCCAGCAGCCAGGCCTTAGTCTGGGGGGGAGAGCAGTTCTTC
v_gene: TRBV4-3
abundance: -
j_gene: TRBJ2-1
d_gene: TRBD2

CDR3aa: CATAWGYSNQPQHF
CDR3nt: TGTGCCACCGCTTGGGGATATAGCAATCAGCCCCAGCATTTT
v_gene: TRBV28
abundance: -
j_gene: TRBJ1-5
d_gene: -

CDR3aa: CASSMGGRAYQETQYF
CDR3nt: TGTGCCAGTAGTATGGGTGGCAGGGCGTACCAAGAGACCCAGTACTTC
v_gene: TRBV19
abundance: -
j_gene: TRBJ2-5
d_gene: -

CDR3aa: CAISVSSGRASNEQFF
CDR3nt: TGTGCCATCAGTGTTTCTAGCGGGAGGGCCTCAAATGAGCAGTTCTTC
v_gene: TRBV10-3
abundance: once
j_gene: TRBJ2-1
d_gene: TRBD2

CDR3aa: CASSLTGGGTEAFF
CDR3nt: TGTGCCAGCAGCCTGACAGGGGGAGGGACTGAAGCTTTCTTT
v_gene: TRBV28
abundance: -
j_gene: TRBJ1-1
d_gene: TRBD1

CDR3aa: CASSKGVDRATYNEQFF
CDR3nt: TGTGCCAGCAGCAAAGGCGTTGACAGGGCCACCTACAATGAGCAGTTCTTC
v_gene: TRBV21-1
abundance: -
j_gene: TRBJ2-1
d_gene: -